The entry that follows covers one TCR beta chain sequence. These data are taken from a study of blood T cell repertoires in COVID-19. Germline CDR1 is MNHEY and CDR2 is SMNVEV (reference sequence). The ends lost 5 bases at V and 3 bases at J; junction bases unmatched: 6. This CDR3 region has 15 residues. Assay used: immunoSEQ multiplex PCR; TCRdb lists only in-frame clones, some missing. The table includes approximately 150,000 clones, about four fifths detected once. The rearrangement uses TRBV27 and TRBJ2-3; the match to TRBD1 covers 9 bases. The sequence was collected from a man aged 55 to 70 with active or convalescent COVID-19. The sequenced sample was peripheral blood. In DNA, the CDR3 is TGTGCCAGCAGTCTCCGGGACAGGGTAACAGATACGCAGTATTTT. Protein product: CASSLRDRVTDTQYF.